This T cell receptor beta chain was obtained from a study of blood T cell repertoires in COVID-19. At the level of the study: Samples taken during acute and convalescent COVID-19 were collected in the United States, Italy and Spain. T cells, B-cell-depleted T cells, or PBMCs supplied cDNA or gDNA.

In the original analysis: Amplification of reference gene primers provided the estimated nucleated cell counts. Profiling relied on immunoSEQ multiplex PCR, and the TCRdb table lists in-frame clones only, not all of them. The D gene and trimming were derived from the DNA, and the V and J assignments and clone size from that table. The sample consists of under 250,000 clones, approximately 88% of them appearing once. V lost 4 bases and J lost 4, with 11 bases in between. Germline loops: CDR1 SGHNT, CDR2 YYREEE (reference sequence). The CDR3 has 14 residues. The chain uses TRBV5-4 and TRBJ1-4; D is perhaps TRBD1 (5 bases). The clonotype comes from a man in his sixties who had recovered from COVID-19. The specimen sequenced was peripheral blood. The CDR3 nucleotides are TGTGCCAGCAGCCCGTACAGGAATAATGAAAAACTGTTTTTT. Residues: CASSPYRNNEKLFF. The variable domain in full, with the rest retrieved from reference TRBV5-4 and TRBJ1-4, is ETGVTQSPTHLIKTRGQQVTLRCSSQSGHNTVSWYQQALGQGPQFIFQYYREEENGRGNFPPRFSGLQFPNYSSELNVNALELDDSALYLCASSPYRNNEKLFFGSGTQLSVL.